Listed below are T cell receptor beta chains from one sample, sequenced in a study of long-term antiretroviral therapy in people with HIV. The method was immunoSEQ multiplex PCR; TCRdb's version includes in-frame clones alone and lacks a portion of them. The sample has roughly 26,000 clones, 95% seen once; the top ten hold 2% to 2.5%. Sequencing was performed on unsorted PBMCs, taken more than 4.7 years after starting antiretroviral therapy. The receptors shown here come from a woman between 50 and 59 years old with HIV. Both conserved end residues are part of each CDR3. A D gene is named only where the DNA matches it firmly. Only some rows state a clone size, as once, few, many or a class for expanded clones.

DNA: TGTGCCAGCAGCCAAGGGGGAGCGGGCGGCTACACCTTC
CDR3: CASSQGGAGGYTF
V: TRBV14
D: NA
size: NA
J: TRBJ1-2

DNA: TGTGCCAGCTCACCACCGAGCGGGAGGGACTCCTACAATGAGCAGTTCTTC
CDR3: CASSPPSGRDSYNEQFF
V: TRBV18
D: TRBD2
size: NA
J: TRBJ2-1

DNA: TGTGCCAGCAGCTTAAAGGGGGCTAGCGGCTACGAGCAGTACTTC
CDR3: CASSLKGASGYEQYF
V: TRBV7-3
D: NA
size: NA
J: TRBJ2-7

DNA: TGTGCCAGCAGCCCCGAGGGACGTCTTGTGGGAGTCGGAAACACCATATATTTT
CDR3: CASSPEGRLVGVGNTIYF
V: TRBV7-6
D: NA
size: NA
J: TRBJ1-3

DNA: TGTGCCAGCAGCGGACAGAGCCTCACCGGGGAGCTGTTTTTT
CDR3: CASSGQSLTGELFF
V: TRBV7-6
D: NA
size: NA
J: TRBJ2-2

DNA: TGCGCCAGCAGCCAAGATAAGGCTAGCGGGAGAAGTGGGTCCCAAGAGACCCAGTACTTC
CDR3: CASSQDKASGRSGSQETQYF
V: TRBV4-1
D: TRBD2
size: NA
J: TRBJ2-5

DNA: TGTGCCAGCACTAAACAGGGGGCGAATGGCTACACCTTC
CDR3: CASTKQGANGYTF
V: TRBV7-8
D: TRBD1
size: NA
J: TRBJ1-2

DNA: TGTGCCAGCAGCCCCCCCCTATTAGCAGATACGCAGTATTTT
CDR3: CASSPPLLADTQYF
V: TRBV7-8
D: NA
size: NA
J: TRBJ2-3

DNA: TGCAGTGCTCAGGGGAACACTGAAGCTTTCTTT
CDR3: CSAQGNTEAFF
V: TRBV20-1
D: NA
size: NA
J: TRBJ1-1

DNA: TGTGCCAGCCGGACAGGGGATTCTGGAAACACCATATATTTT
CDR3: CASRTGDSGNTIYF
V: TRBV7-9
D: TRBD1
size: NA
J: TRBJ1-3

DNA: TGTGCCAGCAGTACCGGGACTAGCGACAATGAGCAGTTCTTC
CDR3: CASSTGTSDNEQFF
V: TRBV6-6
D: TRBD2
size: once
J: TRBJ2-1

DNA: TGTGCCAGCAGCTCTCTAGATAATGAGCAGTTCTTC
CDR3: CASSSLDNEQFF
V: TRBV5-6
D: NA
size: NA
J: TRBJ2-1

DNA: TGCGCCAGCAGCTTCGGAGCGAACACTGAAGCTTTCTTT
CDR3: CASSFGANTEAFF
V: TRBV5-1
D: NA
size: NA
J: TRBJ1-1

DNA: TGTGCCAGCAGTTCGACAGGGGAGGGAAATCAGCCCCAGCATTTT
CDR3: CASSSTGEGNQPQHF
V: TRBV27
D: TRBD1
size: NA
J: TRBJ1-5

DNA: TGTGCCAGTCTCCCCGGGACAGGGAAAAATCAGCCCCAGCATTTT
CDR3: CASLPGTGKNQPQHF
V: TRBV6-4
D: TRBD1
size: NA
J: TRBJ1-5

DNA: TGTGCCAGTAGGCGGGGCAGAGAGAGAAGTTTT
CDR3: CASRRGRERSF
V: TRBV19
D: NA
size: NA
J: TRBJ1-1

DNA: TGTGCCAGCAGCTTGGGTGGGACAGGGCAATACGAGCAGTACTTC
CDR3: CASSLGGTGQYEQYF
V: TRBV5-5
D: TRBD1
size: NA
J: TRBJ2-7

DNA: TGTGCCAGCAGCCCGGGACACACCAATGAGCAGTTCTTC
CDR3: CASSPGHTNEQFF
V: TRBV7-9
D: NA
size: NA
J: TRBJ2-1

DNA: TGTGCCAGCAGCAGCGACTGGTCAGATGAGCAGTTCTTC
CDR3: CASSSDWSDEQFF
V: TRBV7-9
D: NA
size: NA
J: TRBJ2-1

DNA: TGTGCCAGCAGCTCTAGCGGGAGGCCCACAGATACGCAGTATTTT
CDR3: CASSSSGRPTDTQYF
V: TRBV7-3
D: TRBD2
size: NA
J: TRBJ2-3

DNA: TGTGCCAGCAGCCAACAAGGAGGCCAAGCCTACGAGCAGTACTTC
CDR3: CASSQQGGQAYEQYF
V: TRBV7-9
D: NA
size: once
J: TRBJ2-7

DNA: TGTGCCAGCAGCTTAATGTGGGGAGGGGATCCCCAGCAGTTCTTC
CDR3: CASSLMWGGDPQQFF
V: TRBV5-8
D: TRBD2
size: NA
J: TRBJ2-1

DNA: TGTGCCAGCAGCTTAGGCCTAGCGGGAGGATCCTACAATGAGCAGTTCTTC
CDR3: CASSLGLAGGSYNEQFF
V: TRBV7-3
D: TRBD2
size: NA
J: TRBJ2-1

DNA: TGTGCCAGCAGGGGAGAGGGCGCCAGTGAAGCTTTCTTT
CDR3: CASRGEGASEAFF
V: TRBV2
D: NA
size: few
J: TRBJ1-1

DNA: TGTGCCAGTAGGGGTGGGAGGACATCCTACAATGAGCAGTTCTTC
CDR3: CASRGGRTSYNEQFF
V: TRBV19
D: NA
size: NA
J: TRBJ2-1

DNA: TGTGCCAGTACGGGGACAGGCAACTATGGCTACACCTTC
CDR3: CASTGTGNYGYTF
V: TRBV19
D: TRBD1
size: NA
J: TRBJ1-2

DNA: TGTGCCAGCAGTTACGGGGAGGGCAGGGGATGGTTCGGTTGGGAGCAGTACTTC
CDR3: CASSYGEGRGWFGWEQYF
V: TRBV6-8
D: NA
size: NA
J: TRBJ2-7

DNA: TGCAGCGCCGGGACTAGCGGGAACATTCAGTACTTC
CDR3: CSAGTSGNIQYF
V: TRBV29-1
D: TRBD2
size: NA
J: TRBJ2-4

DNA: TGTGCCAGCAGCTTAGGAGGGACAGTTAATCAGCCCCAGCATTTT
CDR3: CASSLGGTVNQPQHF
V: TRBV7-8
D: TRBD1
size: once
J: TRBJ1-5

DNA: TGTGCCAGTAGTATGGGGGGAGAGACCCAGTACTTC
CDR3: CASSMGGETQYF
V: TRBV19
D: NA
size: NA
J: TRBJ2-5

DNA: TGTGCCAGTAGTAATTCGGCGGCGGGGGAGCAGTACTTC
CDR3: CASSNSAAGEQYF
V: TRBV19
D: NA
size: NA
J: TRBJ2-7

DNA: TGTGCCAGCAGCCAAGAGTCTTGGGCAAAACAAGAGACCCAGTACTTC
CDR3: CASSQESWAKQETQYF
V: TRBV4-2
D: NA
size: NA
J: TRBJ2-5

DNA: TGTGCCAGCAGCCCCGGGAACGAGCAGTACTTC
CDR3: CASSPGNEQYF
V: TRBV7-9
D: NA
size: NA
J: TRBJ2-7

DNA: TGTGCCAGCAAGGACCCAGCGTACGAGCAGTACTTC
CDR3: CASKDPAYEQYF
V: TRBV28
D: NA
size: NA
J: TRBJ2-7

DNA: TGTGCCAGCAGCACGGGACTAGCGGGATACAATGAGCAGTTCTTC
CDR3: CASSTGLAGYNEQFF
V: TRBV27
D: TRBD2
size: NA
J: TRBJ2-1

DNA: TGTGCCAGCAGCTACGGACTAGCGGGAGGAGAGACCCAGTACTTC
CDR3: CASSYGLAGGETQYF
V: TRBV6-6
D: TRBD2
size: NA
J: TRBJ2-5

DNA: TGCGCCAGCAGCTTGGCCCCGGGACAGTTCGATGGCTACACCTTC
CDR3: CASSLAPGQFDGYTF
V: TRBV5-1
D: TRBD1
size: NA
J: TRBJ1-2

DNA: TGTGCCAGCAGCGTAGGAGGGAACACCGGGGAGCTGTTTTTT
CDR3: CASSVGGNTGELFF
V: TRBV9
D: NA
size: NA
J: TRBJ2-2

DNA: TGTGCCAGCAGTTACGGGGCGAGCAATCAGCCCCAGCATTTT
CDR3: CASSYGASNQPQHF
V: TRBV6-5
D: NA
size: NA
J: TRBJ1-5

DNA: TGTGCCAGTAGTAAACTAGCGGGAGGTTTAGGTGAGCAGTTCTTC
CDR3: CASSKLAGGLGEQFF
V: TRBV19
D: TRBD2
size: NA
J: TRBJ2-1

DNA: TGCGCCAGCAGCCAAGAGATCGGCTTTGAGGGTGGCTACACCTTC
CDR3: CASSQEIGFEGGYTF
V: TRBV4-1
D: NA
size: NA
J: TRBJ1-2

DNA: TGTGCCAGCAGCCCCCTTATGGGATCTTACAATGAGCAGTTCTTC
CDR3: CASSPLMGSYNEQFF
V: TRBV7-2
D: NA
size: NA
J: TRBJ2-1

DNA: TGTGCCAGCAGTGTCAAGGGGTGGTCCGCGGCAGACACAGATACGCAGTATTTT
CDR3: CASSVKGWSAADTDTQYF
V: TRBV6-1
D: NA
size: NA
J: TRBJ2-3

DNA: TGTGCCAGCAAGGGGGCGACTAGCGGGATTAACACCGGGGAGCTGTTTTTT
CDR3: CASKGATSGINTGELFF
V: TRBV2
D: TRBD2
size: NA
J: TRBJ2-2

DNA: TGTGCCAGTAGTATAACGACAGGGAACACCATATATTTT
CDR3: CASSITTGNTIYF
V: TRBV19
D: TRBD1
size: NA
J: TRBJ1-3

DNA: TGTGCCACCAGCGGTCGGGACAGGGTAAACACTGAAGCTTTCTTT
CDR3: CATSGRDRVNTEAFF
V: TRBV15
D: TRBD1
size: NA
J: TRBJ1-1

DNA: TGCGCCAGCAGCTTGGATGCCCTTCTTAGCGGGGCACAAGAGACCCAGTACTTC
CDR3: CASSLDALLSGAQETQYF
V: TRBV5-1
D: TRBD2
size: NA
J: TRBJ2-5

DNA: TGTGCCAGCAGACTAGCAGGGGCTGGGGCCAACGTCCTGACTTTC
CDR3: CASRLAGAGANVLTF
V: TRBV28
D: NA
size: NA
J: TRBJ2-6

DNA: TGTGCCAGCAGATACAGTGGGGGGGAGACCCAGTACTTC
CDR3: CASRYSGGETQYF
V: TRBV6-5
D: NA
size: NA
J: TRBJ2-5

DNA: TGTGCCAGCAGCTTAGGTGGGGACACCGGGGAGCTGTTTTTT
CDR3: CASSLGGDTGELFF
V: TRBV11-3
D: NA
size: NA
J: TRBJ2-2

DNA: TGTGCCAGCAGCGCCCACTGGACTAGCGGGGAAGGTAATGAGCAGTTCTTC
CDR3: CASSAHWTSGEGNEQFF
V: TRBV9
D: TRBD2
size: NA
J: TRBJ2-1

DNA: TGTGCCAGCAGCTTGCTCCGGAGCTCCTACGAGCAGTACTTC
CDR3: CASSLLRSSYEQYF
V: TRBV5-6
D: NA
size: NA
J: TRBJ2-7

DNA: TGTGCCAGCAGTAAGCTGACTAGCGGGAGTCGCGAGCAGTACTTC
CDR3: CASSKLTSGSREQYF
V: TRBV6-5
D: TRBD2
size: NA
J: TRBJ2-7

DNA: TGTGCCAGCAGTTTCTCACCTGACGGGAGGACCACTGAAGCTTTCTTT
CDR3: CASSFSPDGRTTEAFF
V: TRBV28
D: NA
size: NA
J: TRBJ1-1

DNA: TGTGCCAGCAGTGTGACAGGCGGGAACACTGAAGCTTTCTTT
CDR3: CASSVTGGNTEAFF
V: TRBV6-6
D: NA
size: NA
J: TRBJ1-1

DNA: TGTGCCACCTACCGCCGGGGGAACACCGGGGAGCTGTTTTTT
CDR3: CATYRRGNTGELFF
V: TRBV28
D: NA
size: NA
J: TRBJ2-2

DNA: TGTGCCAGCAGCCCAATAGCGGGAGGTTCCTACGAGCAGTACTTC
CDR3: CASSPIAGGSYEQYF
V: TRBV4-2
D: TRBD2
size: once
J: TRBJ2-7

DNA: TGTGCCAGCAGCTTAGCGGGAGTGGGGGCGAATCCCTACAATGAGCAGTTCTTC
CDR3: CASSLAGVGANPYNEQFF
V: TRBV7-8
D: NA
size: once
J: TRBJ2-1

DNA: TGTGCCTGGAGTGAGTTGAATTCACCCCTCCACTTT
CDR3: CAWSELNSPLHF
V: TRBV30
D: NA
size: NA
J: TRBJ1-6